This TCR beta chain was captured by sequencing in a study of radiation and T cells in renal cell carcinoma. Repertoires were generated with immunoSEQ multiplex PCR, while TCRdb's copy carries only in-frame clones and drops some. The sample lists about 140,000 clones; over 80% were seen once. The ends were cut back, 0 bases at V and 8 bases at J, with 17 bases in the middle. This CDR3 has 16 residues. This clone occurred a few times. Noted time point: baseline pretreatment blood. Indicated treatment: 15 Gy SBRT to primary tumor, nephrectomy 4 weeks later. The sequences come from blood, collected from a patient whose treatment included radiotherapy and nephrectomy. The V call is TRBV23-1, the J call TRBJ2-1; a possible D gene is TRBD1 (6 bases). TRBV23-1 is marked as an open reading frame, function uncertain. This sequence originates from a woman between 50 and 59 years old with renal cell carcinoma. CDR3 region: CASSQSGPGVGDEQFF. The CDR3 nucleotides read TGCGCCAGCAGTCAATCCGGGCCAGGGGTGGGCGATGAGCAGTTCTTC.